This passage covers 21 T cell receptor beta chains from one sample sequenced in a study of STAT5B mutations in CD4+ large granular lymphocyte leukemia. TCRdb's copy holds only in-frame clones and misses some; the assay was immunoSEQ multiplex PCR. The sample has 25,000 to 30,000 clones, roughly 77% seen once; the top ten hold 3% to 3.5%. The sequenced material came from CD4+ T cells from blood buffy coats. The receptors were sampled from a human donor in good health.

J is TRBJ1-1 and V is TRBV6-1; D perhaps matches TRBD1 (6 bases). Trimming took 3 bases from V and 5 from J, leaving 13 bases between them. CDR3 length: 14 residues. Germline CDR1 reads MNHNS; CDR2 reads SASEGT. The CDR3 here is CASSDGGRPTEAFF. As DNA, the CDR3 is TGTGCCAGCAGTGATGGGGGGCGACCGACTGAAGCTTTCTTT.

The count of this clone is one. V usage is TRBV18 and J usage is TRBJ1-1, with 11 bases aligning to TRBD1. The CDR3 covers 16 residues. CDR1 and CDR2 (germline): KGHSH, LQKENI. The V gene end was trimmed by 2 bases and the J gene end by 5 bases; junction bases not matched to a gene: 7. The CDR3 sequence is CASSPRMGQGGTEAFF. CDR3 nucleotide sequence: TGTGCCAGCTCACCAAGGATGGGACAGGGGGGTACTGAAGCTTTCTTT. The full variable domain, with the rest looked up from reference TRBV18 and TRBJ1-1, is NAGVMQNPRHLVRRRGQEARLRCSPMKGHSHVYWYRQLPEEGLKFMVYLQKENIIDESGMPKERFSAEFPKEGPSILRIQQVVRGDSAAYFCASSPRMGQGGTEAFFGQGTRLTVV.

The CDR3 loop is CSARQGHEQYF. DNA for the CDR3: TGCAGTGCCCGACAGGGGCACGAGCAGTACTTC. The rearrangement uses TRBV20-1 and TRBJ2-7; TRBD1 aligns across 8 bases. V dropped 6 bases and J dropped 5; count of bases not matched to a gene: 3. Germline CDR1 and CDR2: DFQATT and SNEGSKA (reference sequence). The CDR3 sequence is 11 residues long.

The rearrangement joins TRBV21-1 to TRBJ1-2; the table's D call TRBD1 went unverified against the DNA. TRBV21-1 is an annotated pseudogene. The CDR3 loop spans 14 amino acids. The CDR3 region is CASSKGSRNYGYTF. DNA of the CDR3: TGTGCCAGCAGCAAAGGTTCCAGAAACTATGGCTACACCTTC.

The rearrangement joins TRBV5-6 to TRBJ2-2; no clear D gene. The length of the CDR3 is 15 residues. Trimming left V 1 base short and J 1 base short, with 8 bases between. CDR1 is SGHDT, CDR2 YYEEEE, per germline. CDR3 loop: CASSLLAGNTGELFF. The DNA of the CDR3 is TGTGCCAGCAGCTTGCTTGCCGGGAACACCGGGGAGCTGTTTTTT.

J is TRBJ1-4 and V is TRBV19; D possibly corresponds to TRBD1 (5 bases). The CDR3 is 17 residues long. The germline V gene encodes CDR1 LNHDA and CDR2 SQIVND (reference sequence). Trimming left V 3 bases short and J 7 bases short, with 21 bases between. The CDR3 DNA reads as TGTGCCAGTAGTATCGCGAAACGACAGATCGGGGCTGAAAAACTGTTTTTT. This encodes CASSIAKRQIGAEKLFF.

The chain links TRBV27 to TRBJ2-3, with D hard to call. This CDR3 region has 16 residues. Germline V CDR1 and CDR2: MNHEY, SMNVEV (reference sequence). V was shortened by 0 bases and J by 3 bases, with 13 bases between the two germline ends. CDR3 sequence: CASSLSRGRLTDTQYF. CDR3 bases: TGTGCCAGCAGTTTATCACGCGGCCGCCTTACAGATACGCAGTATTTT.

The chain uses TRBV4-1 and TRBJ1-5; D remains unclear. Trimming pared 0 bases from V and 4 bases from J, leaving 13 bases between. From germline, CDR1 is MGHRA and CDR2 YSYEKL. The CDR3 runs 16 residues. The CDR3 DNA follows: TGCGCCAGCAGCCAAGATCCGGGGATAGGAAATCAGCCCCAGCATTTT. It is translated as CASSQDPGIGNQPQHF.

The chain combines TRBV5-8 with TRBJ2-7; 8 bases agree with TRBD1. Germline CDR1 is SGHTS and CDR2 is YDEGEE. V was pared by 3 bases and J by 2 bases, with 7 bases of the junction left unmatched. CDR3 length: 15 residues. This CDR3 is CASSWTGTGAYEQYF. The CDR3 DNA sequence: TGTGCCAGCAGCTGGACCGGGACAGGAGCCTACGAGCAGTACTTC.

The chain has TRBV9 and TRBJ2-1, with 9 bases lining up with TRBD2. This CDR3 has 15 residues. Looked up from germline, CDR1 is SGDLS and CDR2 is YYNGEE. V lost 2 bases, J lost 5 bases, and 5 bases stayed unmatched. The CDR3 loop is CASSVGLARNNEQFF. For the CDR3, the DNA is TGTGCCAGCAGCGTCGGACTAGCGAGAAACAATGAGCAGTTCTTC.

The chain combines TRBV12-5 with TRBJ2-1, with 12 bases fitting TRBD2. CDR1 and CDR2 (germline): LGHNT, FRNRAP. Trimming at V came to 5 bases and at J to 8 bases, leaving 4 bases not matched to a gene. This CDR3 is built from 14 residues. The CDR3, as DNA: TGTGCTAGTGGTCTGACTAGCGGGAGATATGAGCAGTTCTTC. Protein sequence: CASGLTSGRYEQFF.

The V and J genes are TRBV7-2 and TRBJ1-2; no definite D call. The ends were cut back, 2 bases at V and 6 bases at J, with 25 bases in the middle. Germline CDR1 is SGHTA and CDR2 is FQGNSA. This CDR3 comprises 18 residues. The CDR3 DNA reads TGTGCCAGCAGCTTAAGGGCCACGGCAGCCCCTTGGGTTGATGGCTACACCTTC. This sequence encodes CASSLRATAAPWVDGYTF.

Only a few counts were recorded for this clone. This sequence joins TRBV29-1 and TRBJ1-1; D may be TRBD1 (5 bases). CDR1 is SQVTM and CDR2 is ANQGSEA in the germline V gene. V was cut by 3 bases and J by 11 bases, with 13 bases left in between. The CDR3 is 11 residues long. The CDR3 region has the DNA TGCAGCGTTGATCGGGGGGTTGCGGCTTTCTTT. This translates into CSVDRGVAAFF.

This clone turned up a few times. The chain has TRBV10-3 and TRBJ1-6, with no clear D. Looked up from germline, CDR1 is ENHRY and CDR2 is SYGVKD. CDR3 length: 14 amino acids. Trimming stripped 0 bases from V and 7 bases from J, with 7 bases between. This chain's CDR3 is CAISESKINSPLHF. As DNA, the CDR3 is TGTGCCATCAGTGAGTCGAAGATCAATTCACCCCTCCACTTT.

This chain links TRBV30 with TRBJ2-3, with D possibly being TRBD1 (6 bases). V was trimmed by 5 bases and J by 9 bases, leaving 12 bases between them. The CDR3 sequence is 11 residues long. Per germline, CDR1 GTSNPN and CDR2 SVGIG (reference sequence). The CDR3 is CAWEAGATQYF. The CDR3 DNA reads TGTGCCTGGGAAGCAGGGGCAACGCAGTATTTT. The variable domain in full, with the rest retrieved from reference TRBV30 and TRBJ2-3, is SQTIHQWPATLVQPVGSPLSLECTVEGTSNPNLYWYRQAAGRGLQLLFYSVGIGQISSEVPQNLSASRPQDRQFILSSKKLLLSDSGFYLCAWEAGATQYFGPGTRLTVL.

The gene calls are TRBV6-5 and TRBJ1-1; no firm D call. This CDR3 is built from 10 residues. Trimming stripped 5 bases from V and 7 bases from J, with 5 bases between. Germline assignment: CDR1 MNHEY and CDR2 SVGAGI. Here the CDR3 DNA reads TGTGCCAGCAGTCTGGGTGAAGCTTTCTTT. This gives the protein CASSLGEAFF.

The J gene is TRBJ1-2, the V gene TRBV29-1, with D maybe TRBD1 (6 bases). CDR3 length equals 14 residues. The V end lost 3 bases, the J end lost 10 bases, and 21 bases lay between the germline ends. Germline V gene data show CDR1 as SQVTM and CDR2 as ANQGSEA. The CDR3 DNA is TGCAGCGTTGATGAATATGGGGGGGCTGGGGTCTACACCTTC. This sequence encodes CSVDEYGGAGVYTF.

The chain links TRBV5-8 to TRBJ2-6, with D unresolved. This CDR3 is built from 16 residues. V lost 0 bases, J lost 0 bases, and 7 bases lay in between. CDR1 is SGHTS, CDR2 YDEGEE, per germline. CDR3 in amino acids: CASSLEFSSGANVLTF. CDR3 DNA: TGTGCCAGCAGCTTGGAGTTCTCCTCTGGGGCCAACGTCCTGACTTTC.

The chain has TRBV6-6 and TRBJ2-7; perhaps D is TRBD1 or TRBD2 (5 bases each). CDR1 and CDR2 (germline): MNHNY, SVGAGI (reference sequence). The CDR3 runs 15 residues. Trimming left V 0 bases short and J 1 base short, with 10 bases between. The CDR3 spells CASSYSGTGSYEQYF. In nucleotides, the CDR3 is TGTGCCAGCAGTTACTCGGGGACGGGTTCCTACGAGCAGTACTTC.

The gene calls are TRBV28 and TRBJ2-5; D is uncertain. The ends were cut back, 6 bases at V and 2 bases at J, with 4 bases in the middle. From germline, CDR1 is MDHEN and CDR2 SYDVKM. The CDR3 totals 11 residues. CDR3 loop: CASRQQETQYF. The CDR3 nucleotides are TGTGCCAGCAGACAGCAAGAGACCCAGTACTTC.

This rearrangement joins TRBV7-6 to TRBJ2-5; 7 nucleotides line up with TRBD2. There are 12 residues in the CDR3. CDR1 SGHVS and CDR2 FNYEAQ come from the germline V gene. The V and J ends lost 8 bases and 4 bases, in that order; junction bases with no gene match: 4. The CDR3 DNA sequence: TGTGCCAGCGGAGGGAGGGCAGAGACCCAGTACTTC. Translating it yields CASGGRAETQYF.